This is a list of T cell receptor beta chains from one sample in a study of cytomegalovirus exposure and HLA in healthy donors. Data came from immunoSEQ multiplex PCR; TCRdb stores just in-frame clones and leaves some out. This sample has 130,000 to 150,000 clones, with approximately 89% found just once. Sequenced material: PBMCs. The receptors were sampled from a man aged 18 to 29 in good health and CMV-seronegative. The CDR3 runs from the conserved cysteine through the conserved F or W. Fields, in order: D gene, clone size, V gene, J gene, CDR3 DNA, CDR3 protein. The D gene is left open where the match is weak. The listing skips clone size in some rows; elsewhere it reads once, few, many or a size class.

.,.,TRBV5-1,TRBJ2-3,TGCGCCAGCAGCCTTGGCCTTTCTGACAGACCACGCACAGATACGCAGTATTTT,CASSLGLSDRPRTDTQYF
TRBD1,.,TRBV12-5,TRBJ1-2,TGTGCTAGTGGTTTAAGGGACAGGCTGCCGCCCTCTCGAGGTGGCTACACCTTC,CASGLRDRLPPSRGGYTF
TRBD1,.,TRBV19,TRBJ1-5,TGTGCCAGTAGTAACAAACAGGGGAAGCGGTATAGCAATCAGCCCCAGCATTTT,CASSNKQGKRYSNQPQHF
.,.,TRBV5-1,TRBJ2-7,TGCGCCAGCAGCTCCCTAATCAGGTCCTACGAGCAGTACTTC,CASSSLIRSYEQYF
.,.,TRBV10-3,TRBJ1-1,TGTGCCATCAGACAGAACACTGAAGCTTTCTTT,CAIRQNTEAFF
TRBD1,.,TRBV19,TRBJ2-2,TGTGCCAGTAGTGTCTGGACAGGGGGAGACACCGGGGAGCTGTTTTTT,CASSVWTGGDTGELFF
TRBD1,.,TRBV30,TRBJ1-3,TGTGCCTGGAGTGGGAGGACAGGGTCCGCTTGGGTCTCTGGAAACACCATATATTTT,CAWSGRTGSAWVSGNTIYF
TRBD1,.,TRBV6-5,TRBJ2-7,TGTGCCAGCAGTTACGGGGACAGGGTCGGCTACGAGCAGTACTTC,CASSYGDRVGYEQYF
.,.,TRBV14,TRBJ2-1,TGTGCCAGCAGCCAAGGCGTAGGAGAACCCTACAATGAGCAGTTCTTC,CASSQGVGEPYNEQFF
.,.,TRBV7-9,TRBJ1-3,TGTGCCAGCAGCGAAACAGGGCCGCACCACCCCTCTGGAAACACCATATATTTT,CASSETGPHHPSGNTIYF
.,few,TRBV7-9,TRBJ2-2,TGTGCCAGCAGCTTGCGACTGTTGAACGGGGAGCTGTTTTTT,CASSLRLLNGELFF